Sequencing of this T cell receptor beta chain was carried out in a study of cytomegalovirus exposure and HLA in healthy donors. Note on this clone: As yet, its antigen is unknown.

Libraries were prepared by immunoSEQ multiplex PCR; TCRdb keeps only in-frame clonotypes and omits some of them. Among more than 110,000 clones, roughly nine tenths were seen once, and the ten largest hold under 3%. Trimming removed 7 bases from V and 4 bases from J, with 13 bases in between. The CDR3 covers 13 residues. Germline V lookup: CDR1 LNHDA, CDR2 SQIVND (reference sequence). Regarding the study as a whole: The majority of TCR sequences were rare, yet some public TCRs appeared in many donors. Reports described diagnosis of cytomegalovirus status by the classifier as highly specific and sensitive.

Specimen: PBMCs. This receptor was taken from a man aged 18 to 29 in good health and CMV-seronegative. The chain joins TRBV19 to TRBJ1-1; the D is unclear. The CDR3 bases are TGTGCCAGTACCATGTGGGCGGGCACTGAAGCTTTCTTT. It specifies CASTMWAGTEAFF.